This is a list of T cell receptor beta chains from one sample in a study of T cells in tuberculosis. Libraries were prepared by immunoSEQ multiplex PCR; TCRdb keeps only in-frame clonotypes and omits some of them. The table includes approximately 88,000 clones, more than 75% detected once. The specimen was CD1b-GMM tetramer-negative cells sorted from PBMCs. The source of these receptors is an adult woman with latent tuberculosis. Each CDR3 is given with its conserved first and last residue. The order of the fields is V gene, D gene, J gene, CDR3 protein, CDR3 DNA. D genes are given only for firm matches.

TRBV7-2	TRBD1	TRBJ1-2	CASSPSGTGGLGYTF	TGTGCCAGCAGCCCGAGCGGGACAGGGGGTCTTGGCTACACCTTC
TRBV25-1	.	TRBJ2-3	CASSESGRGTDTQYF	TGTGCCAGCAGTGAAAGTGGCAGGGGCACAGATACGCAGTATTTT
TRBV19	.	TRBJ1-1	CASSMSVPINTEAFF	TGTGCCAGTAGTATGTCAGTTCCCATTAACACTGAAGCTTTCTTT
TRBV7-6	TRBD1	TRBJ2-5	CASSPDRDQETQYF	TGTGCCAGCAGCCCAGACAGGGATCAAGAGACCCAGTACTTC
TRBV29-1	TRBD1	TRBJ1-1	CSVNPGGGGDTEAFF	TGCAGCGTTAATCCAGGGGGCGGTGGGGACACTGAAGCTTTCTTT
TRBV7-9	TRBD1	TRBJ2-2	CASSPRDRGNTGELFF	TGTGCCAGCAGCCCCCGGGACAGGGGAAACACCGGGGAGCTGTTTTTT
TRBV13	.	TRBJ1-2	CASSFRGATPGYGYTF	TGTGCCAGCAGCTTTAGAGGAGCCACCCCGGGCTATGGCTACACCTTC
TRBV11-3	.	TRBJ2-2	CASSRTRAGELFF	TGTGCCAGCAGCCGTACTAGGGCCGGGGAGCTGTTTTTT
TRBV6-5	.	TRBJ1-5	CASRRGLDSNQPQHF	TGTGCCAGCAGGCGGGGATTAGATAGCAATCAGCCCCAGCATTTT
TRBV7-6	TRBD2	TRBJ2-5	CASSLVAGGRETQYF	TGTGCCAGCAGCTTAGTAGCGGGGGGCAGGGAGACCCAGTACTTC